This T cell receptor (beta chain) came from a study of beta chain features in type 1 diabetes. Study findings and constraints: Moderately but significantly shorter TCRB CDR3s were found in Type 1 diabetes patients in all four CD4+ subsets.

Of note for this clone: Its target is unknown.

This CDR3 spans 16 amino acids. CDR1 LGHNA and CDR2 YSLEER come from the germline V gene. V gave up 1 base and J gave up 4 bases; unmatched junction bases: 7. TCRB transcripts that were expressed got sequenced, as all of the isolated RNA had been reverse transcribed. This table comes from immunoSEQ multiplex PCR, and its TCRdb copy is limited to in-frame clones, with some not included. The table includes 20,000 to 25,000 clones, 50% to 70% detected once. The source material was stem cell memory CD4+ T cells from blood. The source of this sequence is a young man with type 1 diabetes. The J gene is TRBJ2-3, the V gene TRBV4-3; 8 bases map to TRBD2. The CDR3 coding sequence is TGCGCCAGCAGCCAAGTAGCGGGGCAGATACCAGATACGCAGTATTTT. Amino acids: CASSQVAGQIPDTQYF.